In its sample, the clone carrying this TCR beta chain was seen once. The target antigen is unknown. The data are from a study of Ad26.COV2.S vaccination and SARS-CoV-2 variants. CDR1 and CDR2 from the germline V gene are ENHRY and SYGVKD. The CDR3 is 14 residues long. With V trimmed by 8 bases and J by 1 base, 5 bases remained unmatched. Libraries were prepared by immunoSEQ multiplex PCR; TCRdb keeps only in-frame clonotypes and omits some of them. The sample yields hundreds of thousands of clones, 75% to 90% seen once. Points from the study as a whole: Following vaccination, spike-specific CD8+ and CD4+ T cell responses reportedly exhibited substantial breadth.

Treatment here: roughly 19 received Ad26.COV2.S at low or high dose, single or two shots; 5 received placebo; per-sample allocation not given. Repertoires come from day 63 after the first vaccine or placebo injection. Ad26 vector vaccine expressed Wuhan-strain SARS-CoV-2 spike. The chain carries TRBV10-3 and TRBJ2-3, with TRBD2 matching 8 bases. The sequencing used peripheral blood, collected in a trial of Ad26.COV2.S vaccine versus placebo. This TCR came from a person aged 18 to 65 who received the Ad26.COV2.S COVID-19 vaccine or a placebo. The CDR3 is CAIASRGGTDTQYF. The CDR3 nucleotides read TGTGCCATCGCCTCGCGGGGGGGCACAGATACGCAGTATTTT.